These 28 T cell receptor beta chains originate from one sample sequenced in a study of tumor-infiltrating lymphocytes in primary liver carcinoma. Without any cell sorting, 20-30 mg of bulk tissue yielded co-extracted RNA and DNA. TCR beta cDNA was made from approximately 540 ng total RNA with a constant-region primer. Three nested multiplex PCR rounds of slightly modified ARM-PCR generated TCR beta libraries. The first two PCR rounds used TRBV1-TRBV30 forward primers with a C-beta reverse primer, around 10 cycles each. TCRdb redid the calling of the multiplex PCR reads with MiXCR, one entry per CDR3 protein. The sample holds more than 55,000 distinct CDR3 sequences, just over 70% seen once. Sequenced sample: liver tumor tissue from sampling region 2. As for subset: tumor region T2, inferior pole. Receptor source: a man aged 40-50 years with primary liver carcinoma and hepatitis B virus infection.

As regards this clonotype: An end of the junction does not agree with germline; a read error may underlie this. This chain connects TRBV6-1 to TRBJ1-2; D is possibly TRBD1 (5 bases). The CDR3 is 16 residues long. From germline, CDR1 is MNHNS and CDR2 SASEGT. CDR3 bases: TGTGCCAGCATAAAACCTTGGGACGGCCCTAACTATGGCTGCACCTTC. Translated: CASIKPWDGPNYGCTF.

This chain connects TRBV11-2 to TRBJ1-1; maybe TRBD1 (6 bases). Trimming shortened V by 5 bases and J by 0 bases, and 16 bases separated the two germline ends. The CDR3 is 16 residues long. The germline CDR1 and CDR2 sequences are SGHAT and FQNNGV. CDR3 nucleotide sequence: TGTGCCAGCAGCCCATCCGGGGGCCTGGTGAACACTGAAGCTTTCTTT. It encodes CASSPSGGLVNTEAFF.

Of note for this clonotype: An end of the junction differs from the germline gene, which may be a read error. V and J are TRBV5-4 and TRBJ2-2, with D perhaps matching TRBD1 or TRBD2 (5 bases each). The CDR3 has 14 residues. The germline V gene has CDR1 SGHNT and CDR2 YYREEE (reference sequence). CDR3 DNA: TGTGTCAGCAGCTCGGGGCAGAACACCGGAGAGCTGTTTTTT. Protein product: CVSSSGQNTGELFF. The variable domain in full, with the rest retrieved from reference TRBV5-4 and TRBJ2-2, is ETGVTQSPTHLIKTRGQQVTLRCSSQSGHNTVSWYQQALGQGPQFIFQYYREEENGRGNFPPRFSGLQFPNYSSELNVNALELDDSALYLCVSSSGQNTGELFFGEGSRLTVL.

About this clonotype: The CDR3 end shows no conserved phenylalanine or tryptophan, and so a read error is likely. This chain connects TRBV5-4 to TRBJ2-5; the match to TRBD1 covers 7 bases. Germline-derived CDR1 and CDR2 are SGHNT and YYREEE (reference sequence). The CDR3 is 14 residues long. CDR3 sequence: CASNLAGTEETQYS. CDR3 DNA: TGTGCCAGCAACTTGGCTGGGACAGAAGAGACCCAGTACTCC.

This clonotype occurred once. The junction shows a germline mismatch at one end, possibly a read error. The CDR3 nucleotides are TGTGCCAGCATCTTAGCGGGCGCGCCCTACAATGAGCAGTTTTTC. Protein sequence: CASILAGAPYNEQFF. The genes are TRBV12-3 or TRBV12-4 and TRBJ2-1, with 7 bases fitting TRBD2. There are 15 residues in the CDR3.

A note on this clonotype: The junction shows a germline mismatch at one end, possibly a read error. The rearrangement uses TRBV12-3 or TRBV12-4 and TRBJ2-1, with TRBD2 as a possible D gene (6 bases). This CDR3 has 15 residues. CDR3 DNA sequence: TGTGCCAGCAGTCTTACTGGAGGGCCCGCAAATGGGCAGTTCTTC. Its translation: CASSLTGGPANGQFF.

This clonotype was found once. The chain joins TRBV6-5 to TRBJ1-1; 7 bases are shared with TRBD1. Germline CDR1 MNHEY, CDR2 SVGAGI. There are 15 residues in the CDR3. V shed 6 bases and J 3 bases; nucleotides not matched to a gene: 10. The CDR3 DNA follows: TGTGCCAGCAGATACGGGACAGAGCTGGACACTGAAGCTTTCTTT. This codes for CASRYGTELDTEAFF.

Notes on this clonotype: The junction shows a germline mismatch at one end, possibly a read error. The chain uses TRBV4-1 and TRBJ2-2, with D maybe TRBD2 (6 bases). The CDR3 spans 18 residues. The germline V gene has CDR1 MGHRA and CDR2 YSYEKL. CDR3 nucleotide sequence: TGCGCAAGCAGCCAAGATCGGCGCTTTGAGGTGTTCACCGGGGGGCTGTTTTTT. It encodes CASSQDRRFEVFTGGLFF.

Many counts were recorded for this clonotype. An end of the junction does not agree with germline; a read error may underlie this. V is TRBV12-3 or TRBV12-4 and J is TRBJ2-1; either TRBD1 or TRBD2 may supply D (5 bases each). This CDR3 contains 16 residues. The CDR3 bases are TGTGCCCGCAGCCCCCTGGGACCGTTTCCGTACAATGAGCAGTTCTTC. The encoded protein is CARSPLGPFPYNEQFF.

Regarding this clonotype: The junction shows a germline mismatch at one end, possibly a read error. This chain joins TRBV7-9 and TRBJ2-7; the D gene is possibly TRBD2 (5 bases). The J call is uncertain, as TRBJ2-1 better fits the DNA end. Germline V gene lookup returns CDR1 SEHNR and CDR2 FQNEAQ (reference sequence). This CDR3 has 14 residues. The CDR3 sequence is CVSSLEGGYYEQFF. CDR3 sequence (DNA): TGTGTCAGCAGCTTAGAGGGCGGGTACTACGAGCAGTTCTTC.

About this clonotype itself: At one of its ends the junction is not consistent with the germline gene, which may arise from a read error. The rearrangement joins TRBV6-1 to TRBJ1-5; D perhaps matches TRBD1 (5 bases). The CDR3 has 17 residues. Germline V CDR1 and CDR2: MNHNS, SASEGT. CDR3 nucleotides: TGTGCCAGCACCCCGGCATGGGGCATGTCGAGCAATCAGTCCCAGCATTTT. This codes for CASTPAWGMSSNQSQHF.

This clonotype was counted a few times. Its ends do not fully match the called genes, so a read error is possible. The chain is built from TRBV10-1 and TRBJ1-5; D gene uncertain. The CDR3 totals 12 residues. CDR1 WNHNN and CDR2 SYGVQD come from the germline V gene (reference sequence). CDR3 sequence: CANSDSGQPQHF. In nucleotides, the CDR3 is TGCGCCAACAGTGATTCAGGCCAGCCCCAGCATTTT.

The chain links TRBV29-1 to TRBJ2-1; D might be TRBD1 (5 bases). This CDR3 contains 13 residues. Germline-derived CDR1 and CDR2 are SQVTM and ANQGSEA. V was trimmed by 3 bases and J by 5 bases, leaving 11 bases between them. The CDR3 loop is CSVEGPSNNEQFF. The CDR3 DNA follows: TGCAGCGTTGAGGGGCCATCGAACAATGAGCAGTTCTTC.

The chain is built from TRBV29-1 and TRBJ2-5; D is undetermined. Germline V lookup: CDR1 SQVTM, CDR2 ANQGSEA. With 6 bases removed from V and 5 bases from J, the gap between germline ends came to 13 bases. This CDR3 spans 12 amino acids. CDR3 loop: CSVDKVEETQYF. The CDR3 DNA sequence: TGCAGCGTGGATAAAGTGGAGGAGACCCAGTACTTC.

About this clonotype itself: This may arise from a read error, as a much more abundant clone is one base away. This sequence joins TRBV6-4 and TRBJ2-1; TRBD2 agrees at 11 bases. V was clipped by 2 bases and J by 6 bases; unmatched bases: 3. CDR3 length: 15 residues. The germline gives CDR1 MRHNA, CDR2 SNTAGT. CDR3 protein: CASSDGTSGTNEQFF. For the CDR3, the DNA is TGTGCCAGCAGTGACGGGACTAGCGGTACCAATGAGCAGTTCTTC.

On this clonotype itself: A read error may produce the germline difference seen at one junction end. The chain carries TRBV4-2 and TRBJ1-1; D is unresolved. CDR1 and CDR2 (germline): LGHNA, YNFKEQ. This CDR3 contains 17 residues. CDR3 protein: CASSQEYGKGFCTEASF. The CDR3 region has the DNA TGTGCCAGTAGCCAAGAGTACGGAAAGGGTTTTTGTACTGAAGCTTCCTTT.

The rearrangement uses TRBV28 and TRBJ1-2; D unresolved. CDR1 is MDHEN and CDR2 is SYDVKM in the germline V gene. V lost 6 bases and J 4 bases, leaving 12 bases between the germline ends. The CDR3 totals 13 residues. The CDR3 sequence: CASSAGDLYGYTF. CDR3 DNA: TGTGCCAGCAGCGCTGGCGATCTCTATGGCTACACCTTC.

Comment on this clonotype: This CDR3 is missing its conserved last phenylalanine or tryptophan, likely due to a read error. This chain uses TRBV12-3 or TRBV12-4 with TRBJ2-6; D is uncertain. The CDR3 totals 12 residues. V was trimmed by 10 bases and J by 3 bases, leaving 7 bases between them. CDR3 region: CAIQVGANVLTI. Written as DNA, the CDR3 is TGTGCCATCCAGGTTGGGGCCAACGTCCTGACTATC.

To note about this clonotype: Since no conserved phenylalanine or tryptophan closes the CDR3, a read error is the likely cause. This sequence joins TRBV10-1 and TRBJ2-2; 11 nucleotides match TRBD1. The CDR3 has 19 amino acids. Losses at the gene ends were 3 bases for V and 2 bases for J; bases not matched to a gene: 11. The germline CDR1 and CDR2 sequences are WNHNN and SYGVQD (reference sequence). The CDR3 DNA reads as TGCGCCAGCAGTGAACTATCGGGGACAGGGGGAAGTAACACCGGGGAGCTGTTTCTT. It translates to CASSELSGTGGSNTGELFL.

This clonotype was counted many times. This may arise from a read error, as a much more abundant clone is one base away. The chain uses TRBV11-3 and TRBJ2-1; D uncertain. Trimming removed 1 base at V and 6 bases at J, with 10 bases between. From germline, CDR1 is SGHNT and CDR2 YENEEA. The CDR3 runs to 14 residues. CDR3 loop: CASSLGVSSNEQFF. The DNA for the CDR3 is TGTGCCAGCAGCTTAGGCGTCTCGAGCAATGAGCAGTTCTTC.

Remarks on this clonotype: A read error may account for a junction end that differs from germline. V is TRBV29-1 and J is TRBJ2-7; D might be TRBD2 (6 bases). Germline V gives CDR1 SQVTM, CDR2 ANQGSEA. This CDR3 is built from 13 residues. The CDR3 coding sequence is TGCAGTACCCGGACTACCGGGAGCTACGAGCAATACTTC. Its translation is CSTRTTGSYEQYF.

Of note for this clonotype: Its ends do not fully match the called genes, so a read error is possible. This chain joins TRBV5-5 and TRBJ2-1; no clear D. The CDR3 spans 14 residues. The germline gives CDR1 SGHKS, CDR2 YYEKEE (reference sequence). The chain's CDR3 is CASSLAIGYNEQSF. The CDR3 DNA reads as TGTGCCAGCAGCTTGGCTATAGGGTACAATGAGCAGTCCTTC.

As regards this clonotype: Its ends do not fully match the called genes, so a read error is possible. The CDR3 protein is CASRERDTTYGYIF. The CDR3 DNA reads TGTGCCAGCAGAGAGAGGGATACCACCTATGGCTACATCTTC. V and J are TRBV11-2 and TRBJ1-2; D unclear. The germline V gene has CDR1 SGHAT and CDR2 FQNNGV. This CDR3 is 14 amino acids long. The entire variable domain, with the rest obtained from reference TRBV11-2 and TRBJ1-2, is as follows: EAGVAQSPRYKIIEKRQSVAFWCNPISGHATLYWYQQILGQGPKLLIQFQNNGVVDDSQLPKDRFSAERLKGVDSTLKIQPAKLEDSAVYLCASRERDTTYGYIFGSGTRLTVV.

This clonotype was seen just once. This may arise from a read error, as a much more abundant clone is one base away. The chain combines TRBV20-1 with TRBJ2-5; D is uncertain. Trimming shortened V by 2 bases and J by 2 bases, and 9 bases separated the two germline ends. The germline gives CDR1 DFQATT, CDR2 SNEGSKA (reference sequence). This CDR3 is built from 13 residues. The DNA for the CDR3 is TGCAGTGCTAGATCGTGCTCGCAAGAGACCCAGTACTTC. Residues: CSARSCSQETQYF.

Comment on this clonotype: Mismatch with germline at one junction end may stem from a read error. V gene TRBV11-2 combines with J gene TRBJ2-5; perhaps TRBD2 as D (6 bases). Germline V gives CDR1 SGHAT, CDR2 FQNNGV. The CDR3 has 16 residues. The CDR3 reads CASSLTVWGSGEIQYF. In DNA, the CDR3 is TGTGCCAGCAGCTTAACAGTATGGGGTTCGGGGGAGATCCAGTACTTT.

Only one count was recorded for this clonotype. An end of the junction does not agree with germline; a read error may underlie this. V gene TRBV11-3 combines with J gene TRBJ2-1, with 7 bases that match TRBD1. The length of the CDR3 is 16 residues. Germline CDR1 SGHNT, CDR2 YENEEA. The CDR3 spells CANSLAKRGGYDEQFF. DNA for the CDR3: TGTGCCAACAGCTTAGCGAAGCGAGGGGGCTACGATGAGCAGTTCTTC. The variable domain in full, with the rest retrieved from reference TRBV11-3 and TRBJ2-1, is EAGVVQSPRYKIIEKKQPVAFWCNPISGHNTLYWYLQNLGQGPELLIRYENEEAVDDSQLPKDRFSAERLKGVDSTLKIQPAELGDSAVYLCANSLAKRGGYDEQFFGPGTRLTVL.

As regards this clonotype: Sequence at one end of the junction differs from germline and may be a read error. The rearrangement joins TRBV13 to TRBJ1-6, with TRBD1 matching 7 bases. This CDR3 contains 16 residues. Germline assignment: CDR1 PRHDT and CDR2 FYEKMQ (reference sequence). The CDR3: CASSSPWDRGDSLLHF. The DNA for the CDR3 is TGTGCCAGCAGCTCACCCTGGGACAGAGGCGATTCACTCCTCCACTTT.

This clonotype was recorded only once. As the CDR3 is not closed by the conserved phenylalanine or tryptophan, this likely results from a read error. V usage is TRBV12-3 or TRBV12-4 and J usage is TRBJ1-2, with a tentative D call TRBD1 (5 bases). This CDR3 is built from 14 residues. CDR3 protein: CASSFRGSAYGYTS. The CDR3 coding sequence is TGTGCCAGCAGTTTTAGGGGCTCAGCCTATGGTTACACCTCC.